These T cell receptor beta chains were read from a single sample in a study of response to subunit inactivated influenza vaccine. Via MiXCR, TCRdb re-called the RT-PCR reads, giving one row per CDR3 protein. Found here are 400,000 to 650,000 distinct CDR3 sequences, approximately 7.7% of them singletons; the top ten hold about 12%. The material was PBMCs from blood, obtained roughly 24 months after vaccination. These receptors were collected from a man between 50 and 75 years old who received an inactivated influenza vaccine. The CDR3 runs from the conserved cysteine through the conserved F or W. D genes are given only for firm matches. The listing skips clone size in some rows; elsewhere it reads once, few, many or a size class.

d_call | cdr3_length | j_call | v_call | clone_size | cdr3_nt | cdr3_aa
TRBD1 | 13 | TRBJ1-4 | TRBV7-7 | - | TGTGCTAGCAGCACGGACAGGGGTGGAAAACTGTTTTTT | CASSTDRGGKLFF
TRBD2 | 18 | TRBJ2-1 | TRBV20-1 | many | TGCAGTGCTATTCTTGTCGGACTAGCGGGTTCCTCCTACAATGAGCAGTTCTTC | CSAILVGLAGSSYNEQFF
- | 14 | TRBJ2-1 | TRBV18 | - | TGTGCCAGCTCACCACCGGAACGGTACAATGAGCAGTTCTTC | CASSPPERYNEQFF
- | 12 | TRBJ1-1 | TRBV2 | - | TGTGCCAGCTCTGGGTCGAACACTGAAGCTTTCTTT | CASSGSNTEAFF
TRBD2 | 17 | TRBJ2-1 | TRBV9 | - | TGTGCCAGCAGCCCCCAGGGCCGGGGGGTTCTCTCCCATGAGCAGTTCTTC | CASSPQGRGVLSHEQFF
- | 13 | TRBJ2-5 | TRBV20-1 | - | TGCAGTGCTCCGCGGACAGCCCAAGAGACCCAGTACTTC | CSAPRTAQETQYF
- | 16 | TRBJ2-1 | TRBV7-8 | few | TGTGCCAGCAGCTTAGCAGGGTCGTGGTCCTACAATGAGCAGTTCTTC | CASSLAGSWSYNEQFF
TRBD1 | 12 | TRBJ2-3 | TRBV7-2 | few | TGTGCCAGCGGACAGGGCACAGATACGCAGTATTTT | CASGQGTDTQYF
- | 14 | TRBJ2-3 | TRBV20-1 | few | TGCAGTGCTGGGGGCGGGGGTGGTACAGATACGCAGTATTTT | CSAGGGGGTDTQYF
TRBD1 | 14 | TRBJ2-5 | TRBV6-1 | - | TGTGCCAGCAGCACCTTTCAGGGGGTAGAGACCCAGTACTTC | CASSTFQGVETQYF
TRBD2 | 21 | TRBJ2-1 | TRBV4-1 | few | TGCGCCAGCAGCCAAGATTCAGGCAGGGGGTATTCTAGCGGGAGTGTGAATGAGCAGTTCTTC | CASSQDSGRGYSSGSVNEQFF
TRBD2 | 13 | TRBJ2-5 | TRBV6-6 | few | TGTGCCAGCAGGGGACTAGCGGGGGGTCCGGAGTACTTC | CASRGLAGGPEYF
- | 10 | TRBJ2-7 | TRBV29-1 | - | TGCAGCGTTTTACACTACGAGCAGTACTTC | CSVLHYEQYF
TRBD2 | 15 | TRBJ2-1 | TRBV7-2 | few | TGTGCCAGCAGCCCCTGGGGTAGCGGGGCCAATGAGCAGTTCTTC | CASSPWGSGANEQFF
- | 15 | TRBJ2-5 | TRBV4-1 | few | TGCGCCAGCAGCCAATCGTCCACTTACCAAGAGACCCAGTACTTC | CASSQSSTYQETQYF
- | 15 | TRBJ1-1 | TRBV5-1 | many | TGCGCCAGCAGCTTGGCCCCCTCGGGGGACACTGAAGCTTTCTTT | CASSLAPSGDTEAFF
TRBD2 | 16 | TRBJ2-2 | TRBV20-1 | - | TGCAGTGCTGGGCTAGCGGGAGGGGAGGACACCGGGGAGCTGTTTTTT | CSAGLAGGEDTGELFF
TRBD2 | 16 | TRBJ2-2 | TRBV7-8 | many | TGTGCCAGCAGCTTAGTCGGGGGGGCTTTGTACGGGGAGCTGTTTTTT | CASSLVGGALYGELFF
- | 15 | TRBJ2-1 | TRBV9 | many | TGTGCCAGCAGCGGAGGACAGCGTTCCTACAATGAGCAGTTCTTC | CASSGGQRSYNEQFF
TRBD2 | 14 | TRBJ2-1 | TRBV6-2/TRBV6-3 | few | TGTGCCAGCAGTTTCATAGCGGGAGGCCGGGAGCAGTTCTTC | CASSFIAGGREQFF
- | 13 | TRBJ2-5 | TRBV18 | many | TGTGCCAGCTCCCCTTGGGGCTTCGAGACCCAGTACTTC | CASSPWGFETQYF
- | 15 | TRBJ2-3 | TRBV28 | few | TGTGCCAGCTTAGGGGGCGGGGGAAGCACAGATACGCAGTATTTT | CASLGGGGSTDTQYF
- | 17 | TRBJ2-2 | TRBV4-3 | few | TGCGCCAGCAGCCAAGATCTATGGGGAGCCAACACCGGGGAGCTGTTTTTT | CASSQDLWGANTGELFF
- | 13 | TRBJ2-7 | TRBV28 | - | TGTGCCAGCAGGGGGCACGGGGGAAGCGAGCAGTACTTC | CASRGHGGSEQYF
TRBD1 | 14 | TRBJ2-5 | TRBV19 | - | TGTGCCAGTAGTATCCGGACAGGGAAAGAGACCCAGTACTTC | CASSIRTGKETQYF
- | 13 | TRBJ1-2 | TRBV4-3 | - | TGCGCCAGCAGCCGAAACCAAAACTATGGCTACACCTTC | CASSRNQNYGYTF
TRBD2 | 18 | TRBJ2-7 | TRBV12-3/TRBV12-4 | many | TGTGCCAGCAGCCCTTGGACTAGCGGGGGGCCCGGCTCCTACGAGCAGTACTTC | CASSPWTSGGPGSYEQYF
TRBD1 | 14 | TRBJ2-7 | TRBV5-5 | few | TGTGCCAGCAGCTCCTCCGGGACAGGTTACGAGCAGTACTTC | CASSSSGTGYEQYF
- | 13 | TRBJ2-2 | TRBV7-9 | few | TGTGCCAGCAGCCCTGACTACACCGGGGAGCTGTTTTTT | CASSPDYTGELFF
TRBD1 | 14 | TRBJ2-4 | TRBV24-1 | - | TGTGCCACCAGTGACCTGGGACAGAAGGACATTCAGTACTTC | CATSDLGQKDIQYF
- | 13 | TRBJ1-5 | TRBV24-1 | - | TGTGCCACCAGGGGGGACGGAGCTCAGCCCCAGCATTTT | CATRGDGAQPQHF